These 13 T cell receptor beta chains were sequenced from one sample in a study of cytomegalovirus exposure and HLA in healthy donors. The primer mix had 60 Vbeta and 13 Jbeta primers. Produced via immunoSEQ multiplex PCR; TCRdb's table is partial and in-frame only. The top ten clones hold less than 4.5% of a sample with approximately 130,000 clones, around 72% of them seen once. Sequenced input: PBMCs. These receptors were obtained from a man aged 50 to 60 in good health and CMV-seropositive.

The chain uses TRBV11-3 and TRBJ2-7, with a tentative D call TRBD2 (6 bases). This CDR3 spans 12 amino acids. Looked up from germline, CDR1 is SGHNT and CDR2 is YENEEA. Trimming cost V 0 bases and J 7 bases, with 7 bases left between them. This CDR3 is CASSLDGGEQYF. CDR3 nucleotides: TGTGCCAGCAGCTTAGATGGGGGGGAGCAGTACTTC.

This clone was counted a few times. The rearrangement links TRBV6-5 to TRBJ1-2; D remains unclear. Germline V CDR1 and CDR2: MNHEY, SVGAGI. V dropped 6 bases and J dropped 8 bases, with 13 bases sitting between them. The CDR3 has 12 residues. The CDR3 here is CASSGEGWGYTF. CDR3 nucleotides: TGTGCCAGCAGCGGAGAGGGTTGGGGCTACACCTTC.

The rearrangement uses TRBV5-4 and TRBJ2-1, with 13 bases aligning to TRBD2. This CDR3 contains 20 residues. V gave up 4 bases and J gave up 4 bases; unmatched junction bases: 17. Per the germline V gene, CDR1 is SGHNT and CDR2 is YYREEE (reference sequence). The CDR3 sequence is CASSNAGTGGLAGPYNEQFF. The CDR3 coding sequence is TGTGCCAGCAGCAACGCCGGGACAGGGGGACTAGCGGGGCCATACAATGAGCAGTTCTTC.

This chain links TRBV21-1 with TRBJ2-7; the D call of TRBD1 is as the table states it, not checked on the DNA. TRBV21-1 is noted as a pseudogene. The CDR3 contains 18 residues. The CDR3 DNA is TGTGCCAGCAGCTCCCCGGAGGGACAGGGGGCGCCGTCCTACGAGCAGTACTTC. Encoded protein: CASSSPEGQGAPSYEQYF.

The chain recombines TRBV7-6 with TRBJ2-7; tentatively, D is TRBD2 (6 bases). With 1 base removed from V and 4 bases from J, the gap between germline ends came to 14 bases. The CDR3 spans 15 residues. CDR1 is SGHVS, CDR2 FNYEAQ, per germline. The CDR3: CASSLESGGPYEQYF. Written as DNA, the CDR3 is TGTGCCAGCAGCTTAGAGTCTGGAGGGCCTTACGAGCAGTACTTC.

This clone has just a few counts. The chain employs TRBV7-9 and TRBJ2-7, with TRBD1 matching over 7 bases. The V segment lost 6 bases and the J segment 6 bases; nucleotides outside the gene matches: 11. The CDR3 consists of 14 residues. In germline, CDR1 is SEHNR, CDR2 FQNEAQ (reference sequence). The CDR3 loop is CASSIQGHRGEQYF. As DNA, the CDR3 is TGTGCCAGCAGTATACAGGGGCATAGGGGCGAGCAGTACTTC. Full variable domain (rest looked up from reference TRBV7-9 and TRBJ2-7): DTGVSQNPRHKITKRGQNVTFRCDPISEHNRLYWYRQTLGQGPEFLTYFQNEAQLEKSRLLSDRFSAERPKGSFSTLEIQRTEQGDSAMYLCASSIQGHRGEQYFGPGTRLTVT.

The chain has TRBV5-1 and TRBJ1-4; 8 nucleotides align to TRBD1. The CDR3 length is 17 residues. Losses at the gene ends were 4 bases for V and 5 bases for J; bases not matched to a gene: 13. CDR1 is SGHRS and CDR2 is YFSETQ in the germline V gene. The CDR3, as DNA: TGCGCCAGCAGCATAGGACAGGGCCGGAGACCGAATGAAAAACTGTTTTTT. This gives the protein CASSIGQGRRPNEKLFF.

This clone was observed a single time. This rearrangement joins TRBV18 to TRBJ1-2; 8 bases line up with TRBD1. Per the germline V gene, CDR1 is KGHSH and CDR2 is LQKENI. V lost 3 bases and J lost 8; bases outside the gene matches: 8. The CDR3 has 14 residues. CDR3 in amino acids: CASSPTDRVSGYTF. CDR3 in DNA: TGTGCCAGCTCACCGACGGACAGGGTGAGCGGCTACACCTTC.

This rearrangement joins TRBV20-1 to TRBJ2-5; D is ambiguous. CDR3 length equals 11 residues. Trimming stripped 3 bases from V and 9 bases from J, with 11 bases between. Germline V gene data show CDR1 as DFQATT and CDR2 as SNEGSKA (reference sequence). This CDR3 reads CSASPLEAQYF. As DNA, the CDR3 is TGCAGTGCTAGTCCCCTCGAGGCCCAGTACTTC.

The genes are TRBV6-5 and TRBJ2-7; TRBD2 is a possible D gene (6 bases). V lost 2 bases to trimming and J lost 1 base, with 12 bases between them. The length of the CDR3 is 15 residues. Germline values: CDR1 MNHEY, CDR2 SVGAGI. CDR3 bases: TGTGCCAGCAGTTACCGGGGGACGGCGTCCTACGAGCAGTACTTC. This translates into CASSYRGTASYEQYF.

V usage is TRBV6-6 and J usage is TRBJ1-3; possible D gene TRBD1, 5 bases. The germline gives CDR1 MNHNY, CDR2 SVGAGI (reference sequence). The CDR3 length is 15 residues. The V gene lost 2 bases and the J gene lost 8 bases, with 16 bases spanning the gap. The CDR3 is CASSYKGDGPYTIYF. Written as DNA, the CDR3 is TGTGCCAGCAGTTACAAAGGGGATGGGCCTTACACCATATATTTT.

V is TRBV9 and J is TRBJ1-4; 10 nucleotides line up with TRBD1. This CDR3 has 14 amino acids. The V and J ends lost 5 bases and 8 bases, in that order; junction bases with no gene match: 6. In germline, CDR1 is SGDLS, CDR2 YYNGEE. The CDR3, as DNA: TGTGCCAGCAGTGGACAGGGGGTTGAAGAAAAACTGTTTTTT. Residues: CASSGQGVEEKLFF. Filled out from reference TRBV9 and TRBJ1-4, the complete variable domain reads DSGVTQTPKHLITATGQRVTLRCSPRSGDLSVYWYQQSLDQGLQFLIQYYNGEERAKGNILERFSAQQFPDLHSELNLSSLELGDSALYFCASSGQGVEEKLFFGSGTQLSVL.

The chain combines TRBV9 with TRBJ2-7; 10 positions agree with TRBD2. J was trimmed by 2 bases and V by 4 bases; bases with no gene match: 6. The CDR3 extends over 15 amino acids. Germline V CDR1 and CDR2: SGDLS, YYNGEE. CDR3 residues: CASSRLAGEAYEQYF. The CDR3 nucleotides are TGTGCCAGCAGCCGTCTAGCGGGGGAAGCCTACGAGCAGTACTTC.